This T cell receptor beta chain was documented in a study of type 1 regulatory T cells. About the research overall: T-allo10 is an in vitro-generated, Tr1-enriched CD4 T cell product specific for alloantigen.

Concerning this clonotype: The antigen is not known.

Study-level points and caveats: Type 1 regulatory T cells had a more restricted TCR repertoire than non-type 1 regulatory T cells.

TCRdb passed the reads through MiXCR, listing each CDR3 protein once. The repertoire holds over 55,000 distinct CDR3 sequences, just under 50% seen once, with less than 2.5% in the top ten. J was trimmed by 7 bases and V by 3 bases; bases with no gene match: 5. This CDR3 spans 12 amino acids. Per germline, CDR1 DFQATT and CDR2 SNEGSKA (reference sequence). Sequenced input: cultured non-Tr1 T cells, either the whole culture or a sorted T cell fraction (not recorded which). This TCR derives from a human donor in good health. The chain links TRBV20-1 to TRBJ1-1; 7 bases agree with TRBD1. CDR3 bases: TGCAGTGCTAGCCCGGGACAGATTGAAGCTTTCTTT. Translation gives CSASPGQIEAFF.